Reported below is one T cell receptor (beta chain). The sample originates from a study of cytotoxic CD8 clonotypes in ibrutinib-treated CLL. V was trimmed by 3 bases and J by 4 bases, leaving 28 bases between them. The germline V gene encodes CDR1 MDHEN and CDR2 SYDVKM. This CDR3 is 20 amino acids long. Repertoires were generated with immunoSEQ multiplex PCR, while TCRdb's copy carries only in-frame clones and drops some. The sample contains around 310,000 clones, approximately 80% of which appear only once. This sequence was found in a human donor with chronic lymphocytic leukemia. Sequenced material: PBMCs, taken before ibrutinib treatment. This chain links TRBV28 with TRBJ2-1, with D perhaps matching TRBD1 (6 bases). The CDR3 region has the DNA TGTGCCAGCAGTTTTAGTACGGCAGGGGTTCGACCCGGGATATACAATGAGCAGTTCTTC. This encodes CASSFSTAGVRPGIYNEQFF.